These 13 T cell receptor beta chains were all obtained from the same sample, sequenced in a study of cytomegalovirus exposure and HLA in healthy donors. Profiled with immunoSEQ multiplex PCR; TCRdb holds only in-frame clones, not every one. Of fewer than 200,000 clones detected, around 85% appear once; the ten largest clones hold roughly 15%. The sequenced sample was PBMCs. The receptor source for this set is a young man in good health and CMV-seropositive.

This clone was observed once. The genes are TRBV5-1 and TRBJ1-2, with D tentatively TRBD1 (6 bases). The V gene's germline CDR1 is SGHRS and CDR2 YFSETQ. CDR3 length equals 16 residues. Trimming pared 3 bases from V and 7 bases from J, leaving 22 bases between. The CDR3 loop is CASSSQAPGTGSGYTF. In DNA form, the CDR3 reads TGCGCCAGCAGCTCCCAGGCCCCAGGTACAGGGAGTGGCTACACCTTC. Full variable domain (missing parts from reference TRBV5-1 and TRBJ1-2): KAGVTQTPRYLIKTRGQQVTLSCSPISGHRSVSWYQQTPGQGLQFLFEYFSETQRNKGNFPGRFSGRQFSNSRSEMNVSTLELGDSALYLCASSSQAPGTGSGYTFGSGTRLTVV.

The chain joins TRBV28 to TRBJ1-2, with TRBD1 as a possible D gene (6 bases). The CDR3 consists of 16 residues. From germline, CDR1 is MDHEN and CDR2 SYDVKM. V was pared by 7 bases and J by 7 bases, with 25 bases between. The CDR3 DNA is TGTGCCAGCATTGCACGGCCAGGGGCTGACTCGAGTGGCTACACCTTC. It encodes CASIARPGADSSGYTF.

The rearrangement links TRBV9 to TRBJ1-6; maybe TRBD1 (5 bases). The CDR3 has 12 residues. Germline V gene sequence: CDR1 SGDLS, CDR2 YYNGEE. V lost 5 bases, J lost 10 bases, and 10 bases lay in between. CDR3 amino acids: CASSLDRSPLHF. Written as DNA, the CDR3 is TGTGCCAGCAGTCTTGACAGATCACCCCTCCACTTT.

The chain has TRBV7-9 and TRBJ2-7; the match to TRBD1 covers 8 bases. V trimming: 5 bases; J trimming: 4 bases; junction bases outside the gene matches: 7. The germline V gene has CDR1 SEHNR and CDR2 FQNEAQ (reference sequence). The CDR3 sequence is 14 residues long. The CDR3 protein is CASSPSTGAYEQYF. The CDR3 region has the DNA TGTGCCAGCAGCCCATCGACAGGGGCGTACGAGCAGTACTTC.

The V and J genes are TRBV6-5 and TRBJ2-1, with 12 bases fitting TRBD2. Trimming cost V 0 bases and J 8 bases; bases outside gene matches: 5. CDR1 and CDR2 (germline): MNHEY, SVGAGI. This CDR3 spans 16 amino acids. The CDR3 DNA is TGTGCCAGCAGTTACTCTGGGCTAGCGGGAGGGTATGAGCAGTTCTTC. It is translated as CASSYSGLAGGYEQFF.

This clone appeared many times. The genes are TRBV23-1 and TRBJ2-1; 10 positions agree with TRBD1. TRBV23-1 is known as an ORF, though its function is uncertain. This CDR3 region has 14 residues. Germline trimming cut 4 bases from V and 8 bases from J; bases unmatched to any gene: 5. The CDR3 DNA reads TGCGCCAGCAGTCGGGGACAGGGGTCCCATGAGCAGTTCTTC. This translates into CASSRGQGSHEQFF.

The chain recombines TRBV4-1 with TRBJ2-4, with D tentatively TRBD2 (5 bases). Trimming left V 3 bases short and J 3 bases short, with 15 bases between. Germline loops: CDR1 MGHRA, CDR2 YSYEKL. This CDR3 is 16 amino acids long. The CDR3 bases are TGCGCCAGCAGCCAGGAACCCCATGGACTCAAAAACATTCAGTACTTC. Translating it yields CASSQEPHGLKNIQYF.

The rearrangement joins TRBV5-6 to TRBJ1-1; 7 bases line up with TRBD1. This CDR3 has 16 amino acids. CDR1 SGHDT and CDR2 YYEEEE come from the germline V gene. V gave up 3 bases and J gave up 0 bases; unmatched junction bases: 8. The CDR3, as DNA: TGTGCCAGCAGCTGGGTACACAGGGGAATGAACACTGAAGCTTTCTTT. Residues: CASSWVHRGMNTEAFF.

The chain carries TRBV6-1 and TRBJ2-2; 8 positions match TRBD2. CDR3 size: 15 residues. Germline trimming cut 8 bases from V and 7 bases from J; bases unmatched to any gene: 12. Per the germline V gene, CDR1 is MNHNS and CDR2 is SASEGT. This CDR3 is CASPTTGGEVGELFF. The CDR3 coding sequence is TGTGCCAGCCCGACAACGGGGGGGGAGGTCGGGGAGCTGTTTTTT.

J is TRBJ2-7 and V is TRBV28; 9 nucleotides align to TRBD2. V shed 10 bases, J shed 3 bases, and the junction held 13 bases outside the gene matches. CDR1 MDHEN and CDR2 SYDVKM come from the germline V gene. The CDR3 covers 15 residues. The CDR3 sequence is CATEIPTSGSYEQYF. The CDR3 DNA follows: TGTGCCACCGAAATCCCGACTAGCGGAAGCTACGAGCAGTACTTC. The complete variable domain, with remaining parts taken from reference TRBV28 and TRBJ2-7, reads DVKVTQSSRYLVKRTGEKVFLECVQDMDHENMFWYRQDPGLGLRLIYFSYDVKMKEKGDIPEGYSVSREKKERFSLILESASTNQTSMYLCATEIPTSGSYEQYFGPGTRLTVT.

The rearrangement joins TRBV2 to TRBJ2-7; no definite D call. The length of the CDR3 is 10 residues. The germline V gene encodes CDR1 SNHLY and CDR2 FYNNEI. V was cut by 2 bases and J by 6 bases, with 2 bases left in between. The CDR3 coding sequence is TGTGCCAGCAGTGAACTCGAGCAGTACTTC. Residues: CASSELEQYF.

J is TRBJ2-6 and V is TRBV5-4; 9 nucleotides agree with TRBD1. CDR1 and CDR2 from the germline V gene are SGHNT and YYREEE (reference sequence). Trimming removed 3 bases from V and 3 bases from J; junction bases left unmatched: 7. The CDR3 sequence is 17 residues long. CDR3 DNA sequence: TGTGCCAGCAGCTCCGGGACAGGGACCTTTGGGGCCAACGTCCTGACTTTC. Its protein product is CASSSGTGTFGANVLTF.

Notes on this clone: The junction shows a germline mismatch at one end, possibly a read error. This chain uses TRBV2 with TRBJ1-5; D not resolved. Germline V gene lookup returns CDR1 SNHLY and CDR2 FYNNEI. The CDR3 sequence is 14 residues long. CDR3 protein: CASSADRSHQPQHF. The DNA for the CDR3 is TGTGCCAGCAGTGCCGACCGTAGCCATCAGCCCCAGCATTTT.